This T cell receptor beta chain is drawn from a study of cytomegalovirus exposure and HLA in healthy donors. Whole-study context: Within an early data release were around 87 million unique TCRs drawn from HLA-typed donors.

With 60 Vbeta and 13 Jbeta primers, the PCR was carried out. Measured with immunoSEQ multiplex PCR; TCRdb has only the in-frame clones, and not every one. The sample consists of some 130,000 clones, roughly 70% of them appearing once. About this clone itself: Its target is not known.

Findings and caveats of the study: Later analysis indicated greater clonal expansion among HLA-associated TCR beta chains than among equally common other chains.

Donors were ostensibly healthy at sampling, although undocumented immune exposures were probable. CMV serostatus data were not documented for this donor. CDR1 is DFQATT, CDR2 SNEGSKA, per germline (reference sequence). Between the trimmed V and J ends, which lost 6 bases and 6 bases, there was a span of 11 bases. CDR3 length equals 11 residues. The sequenced sample was PBMCs. The gene calls are TRBV20-1 and TRBJ1-2; D is unclear. This sequence was found in a human donor in good health. The CDR3 spells CSATPSDGYTF. CDR3 in DNA: TGCAGTGCGACACCCTCTGATGGCTACACCTTC.